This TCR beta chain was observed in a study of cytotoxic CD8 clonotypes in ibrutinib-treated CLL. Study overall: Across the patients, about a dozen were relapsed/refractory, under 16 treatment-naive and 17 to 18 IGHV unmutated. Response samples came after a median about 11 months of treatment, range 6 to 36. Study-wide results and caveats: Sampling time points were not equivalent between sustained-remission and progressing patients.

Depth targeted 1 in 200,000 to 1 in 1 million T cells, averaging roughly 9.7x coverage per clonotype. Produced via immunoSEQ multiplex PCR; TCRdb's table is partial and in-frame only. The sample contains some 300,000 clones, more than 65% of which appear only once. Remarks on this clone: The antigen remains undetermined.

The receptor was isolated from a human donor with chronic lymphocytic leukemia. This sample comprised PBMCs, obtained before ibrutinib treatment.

The CDR3 coding sequence is TGTGCCAGCAGTTCCCGACAGGGGGCCCCAACTGTTGGTTATGGCTACACCTTC. As protein: CASSSRQGAPTVGYGYTF. J is TRBJ1-2 and V is TRBV7-9; 10 bases are a match to TRBD1. V lost 6 bases, J lost 5 bases, and 18 bases stayed unmatched. CDR1 and CDR2 from the germline V gene are SEHNR and FQNEAQ (reference sequence). The CDR3 contains 18 residues.